The present entry profiles one T cell receptor beta chain with its context. Its matching antigen is unknown. The sample originates from a study of CXCR3-negative and CXCR3-positive naive CD8 T cells. Study information: Every library held about 1.5 +/- 0.3 million TRB reads, and the total came to about 135 million.

The CDR3 contains 15 residues. The V gene's germline CDR1 is DFQATT and CDR2 SNEGSKA (reference sequence). In preparing the TRB cDNA libraries, 5' RACE with UMI labels was used. TCRdb reprocessed the 5' RACE reads and keeps a single row for each CDR3 protein, giving no DNA. The sample table includes roughly 120,000 distinct CDR3 sequences. Study-level points and caveats: Greater hydrophobicity was found in TRB CDR3s of CXCR3-positive naive cells than of CXCR3-negative naive cells.

The chain joins TRBV20-1 to TRBJ2-7; TCRdb's D call, TRBD1, is unchecked because there is no DNA. The source of this sequence is a human donor in good health. Some clones in this sample may be carry-over from other donors' samples. Source material: naive CXCR3+ CD8+ T cells from blood. The subset denotes: CD45RO-CCR7+CD27+CD95- naive CD8+ T cells expressing CXCR3 (TNR3+). CDR3 region: CSASPSYRGRYEQYF.